The TCR beta chain described here comes from a study of T cells after yellow fever vaccination. TCRdb redid the calling of the 5' RACE reads with MiXCR, one entry per CDR3 protein. Among under 400,000 distinct CDR3 sequences listed, roughly 11% were seen once. In this sample, this clonotype turned up once. Trimming took 0 bases from V and 7 from J, leaving 7 bases between them. The CDR3 extends over 12 amino acids. CDR1 and CDR2 from the germline V gene are SGHRS and YFSETQ. The sequence came from a man aged 18 to 29 who received the YFV17D yellow fever vaccine. Sequenced material: PBMCs, taken on the day of the first yellow fever vaccination. This chain links TRBV5-1 with TRBJ1-2, with D possibly being TRBD1 (5 bases). As DNA, the CDR3 is TGCGCCAGCAGCTTGGCCAGGGTTGGCTACACCTTC. The encoded protein is CASSLARVGYTF.